This T cell receptor beta chain was found in a study of chemoradiotherapy in HPV16-positive cancers. Findings and limits, study-wide: In HPV16-positive patients, HPV-responsive T-cell expansion tracked better recurrence-free survival. Candidate HPV-specific clones and E7-related TCR motifs grew in tumor during treatment.

As concerns this clone: The antigen is unknown.

Looked up from germline, CDR1 is SGDLS and CDR2 is YYNGEE. V lost 0 bases and J lost 0, with 9 bases in between. The CDR3 covers 15 residues. Method: immunoSEQ multiplex PCR; TCRdb's copy keeps in-frame clones and lacks some. The sample holds roughly 12,000 clones; around 66% are singletons and the top ten take less than 20%. Sampling was conducted from a patient who underwent chemoradiotherapy. The chain joins TRBV9 to TRBJ2-5; no definite D call. This TCR was sampled from a human donor with HPV-associated anogenital cancer. The CDR3 DNA sequence: TGTGCCAGCAGCGTAGGAACGTTATACCAAGAGACCCAGTACTTC. It codes for CASSVGTLYQETQYF.